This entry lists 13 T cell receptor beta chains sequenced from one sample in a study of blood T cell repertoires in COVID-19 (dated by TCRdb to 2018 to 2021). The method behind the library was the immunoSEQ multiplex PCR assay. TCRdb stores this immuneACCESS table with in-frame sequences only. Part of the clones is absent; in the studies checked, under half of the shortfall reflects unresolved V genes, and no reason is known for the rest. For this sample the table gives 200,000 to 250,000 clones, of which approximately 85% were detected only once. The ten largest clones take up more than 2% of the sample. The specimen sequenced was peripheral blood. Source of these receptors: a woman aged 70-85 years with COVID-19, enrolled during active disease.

The CDR3 loop reads CASMAQGFETQYF. The CDR3 nucleotides read TGCGCCAGCATGGCACAGGGGTTCGAGACCCAGTACTTC. This rearrangement joins TRBV5-1 to TRBJ2-5, with 7 positions matching TRBD1. This CDR3 is 13 amino acids long. The germline V gene has CDR1 SGHRS and CDR2 YFSETQ. V was pared by 6 bases and J by 5 bases, with 7 bases of the junction left unmatched.

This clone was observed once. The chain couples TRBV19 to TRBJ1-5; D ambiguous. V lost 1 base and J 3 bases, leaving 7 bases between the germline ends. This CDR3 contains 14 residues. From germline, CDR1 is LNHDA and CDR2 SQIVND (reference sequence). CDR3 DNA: TGTGCCAGTAGTATAGCGAGCTACAATCAGCCCCAGCATTTT. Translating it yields CASSIASYNQPQHF.

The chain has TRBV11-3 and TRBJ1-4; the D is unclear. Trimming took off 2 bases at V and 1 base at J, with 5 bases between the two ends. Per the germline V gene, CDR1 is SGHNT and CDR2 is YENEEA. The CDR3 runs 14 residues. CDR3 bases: TGTGCCAGCAGCTTACACAGAACTAATGAAAAACTGTTTTTT. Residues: CASSLHRTNEKLFF.

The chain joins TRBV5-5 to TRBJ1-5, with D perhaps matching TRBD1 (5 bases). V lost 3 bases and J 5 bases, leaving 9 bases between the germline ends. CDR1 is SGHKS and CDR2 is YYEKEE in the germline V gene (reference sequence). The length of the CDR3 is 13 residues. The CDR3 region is CASSWGSDQPQHF. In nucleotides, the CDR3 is TGTGCCAGCAGCTGGGGCAGTGATCAGCCCCAGCATTTT.

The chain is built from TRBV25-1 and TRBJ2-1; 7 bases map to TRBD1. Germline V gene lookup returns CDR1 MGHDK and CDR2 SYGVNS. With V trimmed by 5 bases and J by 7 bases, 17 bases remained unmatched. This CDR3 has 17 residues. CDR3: CASSTIFTGQWRNEQFF. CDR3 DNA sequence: TGTGCCAGCAGTACAATCTTTACGGGACAGTGGCGAAATGAGCAGTTCTTC.

The CDR3 nucleotides are TGTGCCAGCAGCCAGGACAGGGGCTTAGATAATTCACCCCTCCACTTT. Translation: CASSQDRGLDNSPLHF. The rearrangement links TRBV5-6 to TRBJ1-6; 9 bases map to TRBD1. CDR3 length equals 16 residues. V shed 4 bases, J shed 5 bases, and the junction held 7 bases outside the gene matches. The germline CDR1 and CDR2 sequences are SGHDT and YYEEEE.

CDR3 DNA sequence: TGTGCCAGCAGTTACAAGGGAGGAGGGGATTCACCCCTCCACTTT. Protein sequence: CASSYKGGGDSPLHF. The J gene is TRBJ1-6, the V gene TRBV6-5; possibly TRBD1 for D (5 bases). Germline assignment: CDR1 MNHEY and CDR2 SVGAGI. The CDR3 runs to 15 residues. V was trimmed by 2 bases and J by 8 bases, leaving 13 bases between them.

CDR3 in DNA: TGCAGCGTTGGGGGGGGGACTATACTACAAGAGACCCAGTACTTC. It is translated as CSVGGGTILQETQYF. V and J are TRBV29-1 and TRBJ2-5; TRBD2 matches at 7 bases. There are 15 residues in the CDR3. V lost 4 bases, J lost 2 bases, and 10 bases stayed unmatched. CDR1 is SQVTM, CDR2 ANQGSEA, per germline.

The CDR3: CASSFTGYLGNQPQHF. CDR3 bases: TGTGCCAGCAGCTTTACAGGGTATTTGGGCAATCAGCCCCAGCATTTT. The V and J genes are TRBV7-2 and TRBJ1-5, with D perhaps matching TRBD1 (6 bases). Germline CDR1 is SGHTA and CDR2 is FQGNSA. The CDR3 consists of 16 residues. V was clipped by 3 bases and J by 2 bases, with 14 bases between them.

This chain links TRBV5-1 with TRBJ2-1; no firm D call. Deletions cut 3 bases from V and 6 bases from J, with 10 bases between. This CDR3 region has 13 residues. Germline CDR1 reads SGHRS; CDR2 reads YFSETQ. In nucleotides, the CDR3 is TGCGCCAGCAGCTCTTCTGTTGTCAATGAGCAGTTCTTC. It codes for CASSSSVVNEQFF.

In nucleotides, the CDR3 is TGTGCCAGCAGCTTCCCAACAGATACGCAGTATTTT. Protein sequence: CASSFPTDTQYF. The genes are TRBV7-3 and TRBJ2-3; D is unresolved. CDR1 is SGHTA, CDR2 FQGTGA, per germline. The CDR3 contains 12 residues. V dropped 3 bases and J dropped 3 bases, with 4 bases sitting between them. Combining the CDR3 with reference TRBV7-3 and TRBJ2-3 gives the whole variable domain GAGVSQTPSNKVTEKGKYVELRCDPISGHTALYWYRQSLGQGPEFLIYFQGTGAADDSGLPNDRFFAVRPEGSVSTLKIQRTERGDSAVYLCASSFPTDTQYFGPGTRLTVL.

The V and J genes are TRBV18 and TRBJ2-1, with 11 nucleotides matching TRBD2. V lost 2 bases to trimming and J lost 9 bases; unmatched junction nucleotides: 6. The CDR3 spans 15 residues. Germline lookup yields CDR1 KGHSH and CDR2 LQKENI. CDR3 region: CASSPTTSGSSEQFF. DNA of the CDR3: TGTGCCAGCTCACCAACAACTAGCGGGAGTAGTGAGCAGTTCTTC. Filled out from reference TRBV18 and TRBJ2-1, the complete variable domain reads NAGVMQNPRHLVRRRGQEARLRCSPMKGHSHVYWYRQLPEEGLKFMVYLQKENIIDESGMPKERFSAEFPKEGPSILRIQQVVRGDSAAYFCASSPTTSGSSEQFFGPGTRLTVL.

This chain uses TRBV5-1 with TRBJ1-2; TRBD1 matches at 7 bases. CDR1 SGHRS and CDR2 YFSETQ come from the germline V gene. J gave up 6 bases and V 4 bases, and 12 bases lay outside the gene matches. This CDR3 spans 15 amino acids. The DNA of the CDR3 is TGCGCCAGCAGCCCCCAAGGGGGCCTGGGGGATGGCTACACCTTC. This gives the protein CASSPQGGLGDGYTF.